This record covers a single TCR beta chain. Its antigen is not known. V was shortened by 5 bases and J by 8 bases, with 12 bases between the two germline ends. The CDR3 sequence is 13 residues long. Germline V gene lookup returns CDR1 SGHTA and CDR2 FQGTGA. Reverse transcription of about 0.45 to 1 ug RNA was performed with random hexamers. TCR beta CDR3 was amplified by immunoSEQ multiplex PCR. This amplification extended across 54 Vbeta and 13 Jbeta segments. TCRdb called the immunoSEQ multiplex PCR reads again in MiXCR, with one record for every CDR3 protein. The sample includes some 200,000 distinct CDR3 sequences, 90% to 97% of them seen just once. The data are from a study of CD8 T cells in Susac syndrome. Study results and limitations: The study recognized that its TCR sequencing and HLA analysis covered a relatively small number of individuals.

The sequence was obtained from a human donor with Susac syndrome. V and J are TRBV7-3 and TRBJ1-4; unclear D gene. The material sequenced was CD4+ T cells from PBMCs. This CDR3 is CASSRAQPEKLFF. The CDR3 DNA reads TGTGCCAGCAGCCGCGCTCAACCCGAAAAACTGTTTTTT.